This T cell receptor (beta chain) was documented in a study of technical replicates of blood from several donors. There are 17 residues in the CDR3. V shed 2 bases and J 3 bases; nucleotides not matched to a gene: 6. Germline V gene lookup returns CDR1 MNHEY and CDR2 SMNVEV (reference sequence). This table comes from immunoSEQ multiplex PCR, and its TCRdb copy is limited to in-frame clones, with some not included. The table includes roughly 85,000 clones, roughly 94% detected once. This sequence joins TRBV27 and TRBJ2-7, with 14 bases lining up with TRBD2. Sequenced sample: T cells isolated from PBMCs. The TCR originated in a human donor in good health. The CDR3 DNA is TGTGCCAGCAGTTTAGGAGGGACTAGCGGGAGTTTCTACGAGCAGTACTTC. Translating gives CASSLGGTSGSFYEQYF.